This T cell receptor (beta chain) was found in a study of blood T cell repertoires in COVID-19. Overall study context: Italy, Spain and the United States were the sources of the convalescent and acute COVID-19 samples.

Original methodology: Reference gene primer amplification gave estimated nucleated cell counts. The repertoire was sequenced with immunoSEQ multiplex PCR; TCRdb's copy has only in-frame clones and lacks some. V and J calls and clone size are given by that table; D and trimming were obtained from the DNA. The table includes hundreds of thousands of clones, 84% detected once. Germline V CDR1 and CDR2: SGHAT, FQNNGV. The CDR3 consists of 14 residues. Between the trimmed V and J ends, which lost 5 bases and 2 bases, there was a span of 13 bases. The chain employs TRBV11-2 and TRBJ2-7; D gene uncertain. Source material: peripheral blood. This clonotype originated in a man aged 25-45 years with active or convalescent COVID-19. The CDR3 coding sequence is TGTGCCAGCAGCCGAACCGGAGTTACCTACGAGCAGTACTTC. Translated: CASSRTGVTYEQYF.